Listed below are T cell receptor beta chains from one sample, sequenced in a study of cytomegalovirus exposure and HLA in healthy donors. Sequencing used immunoSEQ multiplex PCR; TCRdb keeps in-frame clones, though not all of them. This sample has 190,000 or so clones, with roughly four fifths found just once. Material for sequencing was PBMCs. These receptors all come from a boy aged 2 to 10 in good health and CMV-seronegative. CDR3s include the opening cysteine and the closing phenylalanine or tryptophan. The order of the fields is J gene, V gene, clone size, D gene, CDR3 protein, CDR3 DNA. D genes are given only for firm matches. Where a row states a size, it is once, few, many or the class of an expanded clone; other rows omit it.

>TRBJ2-3|TRBV6-1|.|TRBD2
CASDGTRPPDTQYF
TGTGCCAGTGACGGGACTAGGCCCCCCGATACGCAGTATTTT
>TRBJ2-1|TRBV2|.|.
CASSLTSFPYNEQFF
TGTGCCAGCAGTCTTACTAGTTTCCCCTACAATGAGCAGTTCTTC
>TRBJ2-7|TRBV11-3|.|TRBD2
CASTSMGGVYEQYF
TGTGCCAGCACCTCTATGGGGGGGGTCTACGAGCAGTACTTC
>TRBJ2-1|TRBV7-7|few|TRBD2
CASSSTSGGAGEQFF
TGTGCTAGCAGCTCAACTAGCGGGGGGGCAGGGGAGCAGTTCTTC
>TRBJ2-6|TRBV7-9|.|.
CASSPRFGSGANVLTF
TGTGCCAGCAGCCCGCGTTTCGGGTCTGGGGCCAACGTCCTGACTTTC
>TRBJ1-1|TRBV25-1|.|TRBD1
CASSDPGTGNTEAFF
TGTGCCAGCAGTGATCCCGGGACAGGGAACACTGAAGCTTTCTTT
>TRBJ2-5|TRBV4-1|.|TRBD2
CASSHERGGRKGEETQYF
TGCGCCAGCAGCCATGAGCGGGGGGGCAGGAAGGGGGAAGAGACCCAGTACTTC
>TRBJ1-2|TRBV6-5|.|.
CASIRQAANYGYTF
TGTGCCAGCATCCGACAGGCAGCCAACTATGGCTACACCTTC
>TRBJ2-1|TRBV2|.|.
CATRRDSYNEQFF
TGTGCCACCAGACGGGACTCCTACAATGAGCAGTTCTTC
>TRBJ2-7|TRBV6-6|.|TRBD2
CASSPTSGAYEQYF
TGTGCCAGCAGCCCCACTAGCGGGGCCTACGAGCAGTACTTC
>TRBJ1-2|TRBV5-4|once|.
CASSSPAGGTLSNYGYTF
TGTGCCAGCAGCTCTCCGGCGGGGGGAACACTATCTAACTATGGCTACACCTTC
>TRBJ2-2|TRBV9|.|TRBD2
CASSVGSGVTGELFF
TGTGCCAGCAGCGTGGGGAGCGGGGTGACCGGGGAGCTGTTTTTT
>TRBJ2-7|TRBV6-4|.|TRBD1
CASSDKGQIYEQYF
TGTGCCAGCAGCGATAAGGGACAGATCTACGAGCAGTACTTC
>TRBJ2-2|TRBV5-1|.|TRBD1
CASSPGQGYTGELFF
TGCGCCAGCAGCCCCGGACAGGGGTACACCGGGGAGCTGTTTTTT
>TRBJ2-1|TRBV5-6|once|.
CASSLFRRASNEQFF
TGTGCCAGCAGCTTGTTTCGACGAGCGAGTAACGAGCAGTTCTTC
>TRBJ2-6|TRBV30|once|TRBD1
CAWSPGGSGANVLTF
TGTGCCTGGAGTCCAGGGGGCTCTGGGGCCAACGTCCTGACTTTC
>TRBJ1-1|TRBV9|.|.
CASSARQDTNTEAFF
TGTGCCAGCAGCGCCAGACAGGATACGAACACTGAAGCTTTCTTT
>TRBJ2-5|TRBV2|.|.
CASSTVETQYF
TGTGCCAGCAGTACAGTAGAGACCCAGTACTTC
>TRBJ2-7|TRBV10-3|once|.
CAIRGDEKSEQYF
TGTGCCATCAGGGGCGATGAGAAGAGCGAGCAGTACTTC
>TRBJ2-3|TRBV5-1|.|.
CASSFGVGEDTRYF
TGCGCCAGCAGCTTTGGTGTCGGGGAAGATACGCGGTATTTT
>TRBJ1-1|TRBV19|few|.
CASSPPQRVEAFF
TGTGCCAGTAGCCCCCCCCAGAGGGTTGAAGCTTTCTTT
>TRBJ2-2|TRBV4-3|.|TRBD2
CASSQSLTSGGTRELFF
TGCGCCAGCAGCCAATCTTTGACTAGCGGGGGAACCCGGGAGCTGTTTTTT
>TRBJ2-5|TRBV6-1|.|.
CASSERVMGRQETQYF
TGTGCCAGCAGTGAAAGGGTTATGGGGCGCCAAGAGACCCAGTACTTC
>TRBJ1-3|TRBV15|.|.
CATSRSRERTGNTIYF
TGTGCCACCAGCAGATCCCGAGAACGAACTGGAAACACCATATATTTT
>TRBJ1-1|TRBV7-2|.|.
CASSLVVSAEAFF
TGTGCCAGCAGCTTAGTAGTCAGCGCTGAAGCTTTCTTT
>TRBJ2-2|TRBV19|.|.
CASSKQSANTGELFF
TGTGCCAGTAGTAAACAAAGCGCGAACACCGGGGAGCTGTTTTTT
>TRBJ2-5|TRBV5-5|.|.
CASSLDRLGETQYF
TGTGCCAGCAGCTTGGACAGGTTGGGCGAGACCCAGTACTTC
>TRBJ2-7|TRBV10-1|.|.
CASPYRGGYEQYF
TGCGCCAGCCCCTACAGGGGGGGCTACGAGCAGTACTTC
>TRBJ2-1|TRBV21-1|.|.
CASSKVGGSEQFF
TGTGCCAGCAGCAAAGTCGGGGGTAGTGAGCAGTTCTTC
>TRBJ1-2|TRBV6-5|.|.
CASSYSTIYGYTF
TGTGCCAGCAGTTACTCGACAATTTATGGCTACACCTTC
>TRBJ1-5|TRBV4-1|.|TRBD1
CASSQDRVRQPQHF
TGCGCCAGCAGCCAGGACAGGGTTCGGCAGCCCCAGCATTTT
>TRBJ1-4|TRBV19|.|.
CASSILGGTNEKLFF
TGTGCCAGTAGTATTCTGGGGGGAACTAATGAAAAACTGTTTTTT
>TRBJ2-2|TRBV5-4|.|.
CASSSRADGELFF
TGTGCCAGCAGCTCTAGAGCGGACGGGGAGCTGTTTTTT
>TRBJ2-4|TRBV6-6|.|TRBD2
CASSYGTSGAKNIQYF
TGTGCCAGCAGTTACGGGACTAGCGGGGCCAAAAACATTCAGTACTTC
>TRBJ1-2|TRBV6-1|.|TRBD1
CASSEARGPRGYTF
TGTGCCAGCAGTGAAGCTAGGGGGCCGCGGGGCTACACCTTC
>TRBJ1-2|TRBV6-5|.|.
CASRLGQGGSYGYTF
TGTGCCAGCAGGCTAGGGCAGGGAGGATCCTATGGCTACACCTTC
>TRBJ1-1|TRBV5-6|once|.
CASSRNTFSGTEAFF
TGTGCCAGCAGCCGTAATACCTTCTCAGGGACTGAAGCTTTCTTT
>TRBJ1-2|TRBV19|once|TRBD1
CASSIPQGAGGYTF
TGTGCCAGTAGTATCCCACAGGGGGCAGGTGGCTACACCTTC
>TRBJ1-5|TRBV19|.|.
CASSIGGFYRNQPQHF
TGTGCCAGTAGTATCGGAGGGTTTTATCGCAATCAGCCCCAGCATTTT
>TRBJ2-7|TRBV4-2|.|.
CASSQEFRQGVDEQYF
TGTGCCAGCAGCCAAGAGTTTCGGCAGGGTGTCGACGAGCAGTACTTC
>TRBJ2-2|TRBV7-9|few|.
CASSPQAHSGLFF
TGTGCCAGCAGCCCTCAGGCCCATTCAGGGCTGTTTTTT
>TRBJ2-1|TRBV27|.|.
CASRRRGHEQFF
TGTGCCAGCCGCCGGAGAGGCCATGAGCAGTTCTTC
>TRBJ2-1|TRBV5-1|few|TRBD2
CASRPLAGAAYNEQFF
TGCGCCAGCAGACCCTTAGCGGGGGCCGCCTACAATGAGCAGTTCTTC
>TRBJ1-2|TRBV28|few|TRBD1
CASSSGQESGGYTF
TGTGCCAGCAGTTCGGGACAGGAGTCGGGCGGCTACACCTTC
>TRBJ2-4|TRBV6-1|.|TRBD1
CASSDRTGEVKNSQYF
TGTGCCAGCAGTGATCGGACAGGGGAGGTCAAAAACAGTCAGTACTTC
>TRBJ2-7|TRBV7-2|.|.
CASSKTPYEQYF
TGTGCCAGCAGCAAAACCCCCTACGAGCAGTACTTC
>TRBJ2-4|TRBV18|few|.
CASSPRALLAKNIQYF
TGTGCCAGCTCACCACGGGCCCTTCTAGCCAAAAACATTCAGTACTTC
>TRBJ1-3|TRBV6-4|.|TRBD1
CASSSGTGGGNTIYF
TGTGCCAGCAGTTCTGGGACAGGGGGCGGAAACACCATATATTTT
>TRBJ1-3|TRBV4-1|.|TRBD1
CASSQAPGTALGNTIYF
TGCGCCAGCAGCCAAGCCCCCGGGACAGCCCTTGGAAACACCATATATTTT
>TRBJ2-3|TRBV7-6|.|.
CASSPSGNTDTQYF
TGTGCCAGCAGCCCGTCGGGGAACACAGATACGCAGTATTTT
>TRBJ2-2|TRBV7-6|.|TRBD1
CASSLSSGGRRDTGELFF
TGTGCCAGCAGCTTATCATCAGGGGGACGCCGTGACACCGGGGAGCTGTTTTTT
>TRBJ1-5|TRBV4-1|once|TRBD1
CASSPIRQGTNQPQHF
TGCGCCAGCAGCCCCATTAGACAGGGTACCAATCAGCCCCAGCATTTT
>TRBJ2-7|TRBV11-2|.|TRBD1
CASSLGTGYEQYF
TGTGCCAGCAGCTTGGGGACAGGGTACGAGCAGTACTTC
>TRBJ1-5|TRBV2|.|TRBD1
CASSGTGRDQPQHF
TGTGCCAGCAGTGGGACAGGGAGGGATCAGCCCCAGCATTTT
>TRBJ2-2|TRBV19|.|.
CASSIDRGIGELFF
TGTGCCAGTAGTATAGACAGGGGTATCGGGGAGCTGTTTTTT
>TRBJ1-5|TRBV11-3|.|TRBD1
CASSGKGAYNQPQHF
TGTGCCAGCAGCGGAAAGGGGGCCTACAATCAGCCCCAGCATTTT